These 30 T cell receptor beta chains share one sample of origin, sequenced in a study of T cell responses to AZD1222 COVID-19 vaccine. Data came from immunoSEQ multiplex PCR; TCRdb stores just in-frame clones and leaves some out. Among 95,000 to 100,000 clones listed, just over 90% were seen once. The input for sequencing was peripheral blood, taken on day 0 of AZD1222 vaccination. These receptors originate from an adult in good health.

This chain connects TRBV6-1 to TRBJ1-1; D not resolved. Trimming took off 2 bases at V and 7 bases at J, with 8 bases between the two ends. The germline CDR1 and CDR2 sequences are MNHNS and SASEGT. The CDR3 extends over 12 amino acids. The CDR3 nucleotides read TGTGCCAGCAGTGAAACAGAGTATGAAGCTTTCTTT. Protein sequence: CASSETEYEAFF.

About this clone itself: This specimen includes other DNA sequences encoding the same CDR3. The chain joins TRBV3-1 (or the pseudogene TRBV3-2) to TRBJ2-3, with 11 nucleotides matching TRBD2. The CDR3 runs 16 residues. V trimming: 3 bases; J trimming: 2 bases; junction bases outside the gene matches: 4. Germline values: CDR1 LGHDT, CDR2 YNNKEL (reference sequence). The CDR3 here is CASSQLAGGSTDTQYF. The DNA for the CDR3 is TGTGCCAGCAGCCAGTTAGCGGGGGGGTCCACAGATACGCAGTATTTT.

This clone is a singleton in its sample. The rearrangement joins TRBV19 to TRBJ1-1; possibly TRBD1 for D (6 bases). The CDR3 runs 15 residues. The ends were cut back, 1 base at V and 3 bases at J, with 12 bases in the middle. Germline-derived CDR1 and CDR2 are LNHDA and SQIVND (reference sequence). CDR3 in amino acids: CASSIAPSGDTEAFF. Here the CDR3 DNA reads TGTGCCAGTAGTATAGCCCCGTCAGGGGACACTGAAGCTTTCTTT.

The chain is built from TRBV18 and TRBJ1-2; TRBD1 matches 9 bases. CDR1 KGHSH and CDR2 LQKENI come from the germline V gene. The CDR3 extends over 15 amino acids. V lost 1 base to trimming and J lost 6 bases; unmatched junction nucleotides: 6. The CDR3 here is CASSPLTGQGHGYTF. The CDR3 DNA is TGTGCCAGCTCACCACTTACGGGACAGGGTCATGGCTACACCTTC.

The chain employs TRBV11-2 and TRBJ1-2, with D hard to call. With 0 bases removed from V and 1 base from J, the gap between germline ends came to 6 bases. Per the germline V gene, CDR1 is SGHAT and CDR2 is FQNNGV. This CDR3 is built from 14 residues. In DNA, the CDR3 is TGTGCCAGCAGCTTAGATACAGTTAACTATGGCTACACCTTC. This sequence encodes CASSLDTVNYGYTF.

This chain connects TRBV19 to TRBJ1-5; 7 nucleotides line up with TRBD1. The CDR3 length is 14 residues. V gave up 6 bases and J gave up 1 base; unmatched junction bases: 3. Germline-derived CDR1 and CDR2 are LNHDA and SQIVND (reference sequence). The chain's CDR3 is CASSDRASNQPQHF. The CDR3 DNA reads TGTGCCAGTAGCGACAGGGCGAGCAATCAGCCCCAGCATTTT.

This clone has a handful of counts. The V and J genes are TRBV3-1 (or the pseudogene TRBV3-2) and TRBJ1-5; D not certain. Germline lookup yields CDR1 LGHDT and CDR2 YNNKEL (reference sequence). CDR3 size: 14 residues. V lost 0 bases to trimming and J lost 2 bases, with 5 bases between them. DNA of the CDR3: TGTGCCAGCAGCCAAGATCACGGCAATCAGCCCCAGCATTTT. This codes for CASSQDHGNQPQHF.

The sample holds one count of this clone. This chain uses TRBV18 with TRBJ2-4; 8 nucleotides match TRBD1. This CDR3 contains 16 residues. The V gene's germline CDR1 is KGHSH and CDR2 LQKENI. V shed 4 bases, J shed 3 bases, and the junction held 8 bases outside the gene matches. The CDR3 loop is CASSRQGADLKNIQYF. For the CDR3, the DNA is TGTGCCAGCTCACGCCAGGGGGCTGACCTCAAAAACATTCAGTACTTC. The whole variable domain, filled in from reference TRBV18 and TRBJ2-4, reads NAGVMQNPRHLVRRRGQEARLRCSPMKGHSHVYWYRQLPEEGLKFMVYLQKENIIDESGMPKERFSAEFPKEGPSILRIQQVVRGDSAAYFCASSRQGADLKNIQYFGAGTRLSVL.

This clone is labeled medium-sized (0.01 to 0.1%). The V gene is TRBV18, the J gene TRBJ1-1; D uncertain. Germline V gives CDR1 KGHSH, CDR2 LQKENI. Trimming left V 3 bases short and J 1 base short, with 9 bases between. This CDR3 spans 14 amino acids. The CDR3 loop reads CASSPKPRNTEAFF. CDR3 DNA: TGTGCCAGCTCACCCAAGCCTCGGAACACTGAAGCTTTCTTT.

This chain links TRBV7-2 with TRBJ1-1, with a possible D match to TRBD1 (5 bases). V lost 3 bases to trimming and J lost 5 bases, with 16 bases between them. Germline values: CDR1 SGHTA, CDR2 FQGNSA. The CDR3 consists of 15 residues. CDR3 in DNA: TGTGCCAGCAGCTTTGGGGGGGACGGAGGGACTGAAGCTTTCTTT. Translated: CASSFGGDGGTEAFF.

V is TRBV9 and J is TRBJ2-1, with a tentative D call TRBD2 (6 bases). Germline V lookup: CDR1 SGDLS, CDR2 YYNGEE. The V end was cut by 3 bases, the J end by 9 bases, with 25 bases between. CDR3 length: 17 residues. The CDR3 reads CASSENPSDTQEGEQFF. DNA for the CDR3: TGTGCCAGCAGCGAAAACCCTAGCGATACCCAAGAAGGTGAGCAGTTCTTC.

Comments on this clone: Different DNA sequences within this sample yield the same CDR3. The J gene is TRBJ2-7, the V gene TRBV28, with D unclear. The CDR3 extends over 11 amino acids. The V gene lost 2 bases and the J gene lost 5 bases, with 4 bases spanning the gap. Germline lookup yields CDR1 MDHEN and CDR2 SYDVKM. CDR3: CASSLRNEQYF. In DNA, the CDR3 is TGTGCCAGCAGTTTACGTAACGAGCAGTACTTC.

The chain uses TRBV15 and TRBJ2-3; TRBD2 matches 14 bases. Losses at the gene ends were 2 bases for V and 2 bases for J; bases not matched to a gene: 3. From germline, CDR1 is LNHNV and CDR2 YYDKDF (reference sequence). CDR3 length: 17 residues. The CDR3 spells CATSRPGLAGVTDTQYF. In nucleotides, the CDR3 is TGTGCCACCAGCAGACCGGGACTAGCGGGGGTCACAGATACGCAGTATTTT.

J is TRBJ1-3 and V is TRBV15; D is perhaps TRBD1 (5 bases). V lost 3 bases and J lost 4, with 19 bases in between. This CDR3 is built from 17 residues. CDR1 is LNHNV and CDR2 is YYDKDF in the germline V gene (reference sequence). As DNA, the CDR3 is TGTGCCACCAGCAGTCAACCGCGGCCAGGGATAGGAAACACCATATATTTT. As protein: CATSSQPRPGIGNTIYF.

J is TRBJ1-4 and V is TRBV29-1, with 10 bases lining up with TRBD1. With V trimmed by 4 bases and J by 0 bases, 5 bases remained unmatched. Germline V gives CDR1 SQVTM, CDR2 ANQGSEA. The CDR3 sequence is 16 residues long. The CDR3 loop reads CSVAGTGEATNEKLFF. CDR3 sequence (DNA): TGCAGCGTTGCCGGGACAGGGGAAGCAACTAATGAAAAACTGTTTTTT.

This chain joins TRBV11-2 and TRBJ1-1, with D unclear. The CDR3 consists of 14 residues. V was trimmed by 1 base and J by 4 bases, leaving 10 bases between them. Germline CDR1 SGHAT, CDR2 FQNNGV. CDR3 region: CASSLGFGSTEAFF. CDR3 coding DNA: TGTGCCAGCAGCTTAGGCTTTGGGTCCACTGAAGCTTTCTTT.

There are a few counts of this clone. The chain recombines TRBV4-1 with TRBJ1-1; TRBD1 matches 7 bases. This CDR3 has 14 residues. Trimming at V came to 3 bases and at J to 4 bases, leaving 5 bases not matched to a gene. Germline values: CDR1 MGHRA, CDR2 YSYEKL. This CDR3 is CASSQKQGFTEAFF. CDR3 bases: TGCGCCAGCAGCCAGAAACAGGGGTTCACTGAAGCTTTCTTT.

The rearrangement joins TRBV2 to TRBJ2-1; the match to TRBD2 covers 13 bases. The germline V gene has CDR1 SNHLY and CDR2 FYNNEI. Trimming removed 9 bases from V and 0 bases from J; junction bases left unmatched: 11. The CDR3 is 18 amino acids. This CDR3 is CARHRLAGGRSSYNEQFF. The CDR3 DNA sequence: TGTGCCAGACACAGACTAGCGGGGGGTAGAAGCTCCTACAATGAGCAGTTCTTC.

The CDR3 reads CASSSAYEQYF. CDR3 nucleotides: TGCGCCAGCAGCTCCGCTTACGAGCAGTACTTC. This sequence joins TRBV5-1 and TRBJ2-7; no clear D gene. The germline V and J ends were trimmed by 3 bases and 4 bases, with 5 bases remaining between them. CDR1 is SGHRS, CDR2 YFSETQ, per germline. The CDR3 covers 11 residues.

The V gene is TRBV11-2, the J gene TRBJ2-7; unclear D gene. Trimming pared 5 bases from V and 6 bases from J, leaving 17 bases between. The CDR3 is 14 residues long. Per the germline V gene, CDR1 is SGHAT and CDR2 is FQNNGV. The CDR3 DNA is TGTGCCAGCAGCACGCCTCGGACCTGGGGCGAGCAGTACTTC. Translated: CASSTPRTWGEQYF.

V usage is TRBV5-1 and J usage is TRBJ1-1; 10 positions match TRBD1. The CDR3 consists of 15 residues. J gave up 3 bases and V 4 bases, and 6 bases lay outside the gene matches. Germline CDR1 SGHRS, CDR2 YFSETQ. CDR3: CASSEPGQGYTEAFF. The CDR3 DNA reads TGCGCCAGCAGCGAACCGGGACAGGGGTACACTGAAGCTTTCTTT.

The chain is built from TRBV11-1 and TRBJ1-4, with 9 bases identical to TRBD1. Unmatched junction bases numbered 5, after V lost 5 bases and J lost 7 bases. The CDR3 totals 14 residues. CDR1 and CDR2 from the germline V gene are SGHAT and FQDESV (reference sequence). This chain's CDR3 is CASSRQGVPEKLFF. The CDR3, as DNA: TGTGCCAGCAGCCGACAGGGGGTACCTGAAAAACTGTTTTTT.

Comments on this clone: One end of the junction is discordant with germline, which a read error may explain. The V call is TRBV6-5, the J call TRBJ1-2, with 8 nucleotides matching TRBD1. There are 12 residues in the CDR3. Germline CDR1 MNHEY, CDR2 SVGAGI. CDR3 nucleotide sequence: TGTGCCAGCAGGGACAGGGACAGCGCTTTCGCCTTC. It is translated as CASRDRDSAFAF.

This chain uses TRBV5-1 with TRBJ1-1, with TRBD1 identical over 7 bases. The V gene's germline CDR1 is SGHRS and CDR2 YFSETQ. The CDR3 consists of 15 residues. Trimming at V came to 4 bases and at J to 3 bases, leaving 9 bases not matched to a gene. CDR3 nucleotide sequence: TGCGCCAGCAGCCCTCTGGGACAGAGGGACACTGAAGCTTTCTTT. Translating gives CASSPLGQRDTEAFF.

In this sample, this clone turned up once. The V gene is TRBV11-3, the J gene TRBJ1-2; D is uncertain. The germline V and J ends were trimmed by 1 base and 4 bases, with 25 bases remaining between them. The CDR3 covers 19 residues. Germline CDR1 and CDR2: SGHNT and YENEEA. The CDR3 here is CASSLATGRPTVGSYGYTF. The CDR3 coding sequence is TGTGCCAGCAGCTTAGCCACTGGTCGGCCCACGGTAGGGTCCTATGGCTACACCTTC.

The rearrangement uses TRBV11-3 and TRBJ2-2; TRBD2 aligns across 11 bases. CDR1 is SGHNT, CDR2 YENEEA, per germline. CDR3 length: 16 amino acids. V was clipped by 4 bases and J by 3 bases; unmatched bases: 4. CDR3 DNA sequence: TGTGCCAGCAGCTCTACTAGCGGGAGTTACACCGGGGAGCTGTTTTTT. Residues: CASSSTSGSYTGELFF.

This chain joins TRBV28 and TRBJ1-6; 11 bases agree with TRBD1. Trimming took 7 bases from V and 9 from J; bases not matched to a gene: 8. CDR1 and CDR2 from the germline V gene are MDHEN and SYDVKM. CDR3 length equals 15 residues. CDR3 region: CASNGDRGVISPLHF. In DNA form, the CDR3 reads TGTGCCAGCAATGGGGACAGGGGGGTCATTTCACCCCTCCACTTT.

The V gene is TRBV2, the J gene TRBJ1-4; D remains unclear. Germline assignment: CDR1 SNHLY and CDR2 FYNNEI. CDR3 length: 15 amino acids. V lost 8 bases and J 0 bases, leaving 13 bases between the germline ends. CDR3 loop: CASHRTAATNEKLFF. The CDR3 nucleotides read TGTGCCAGCCACCGCACAGCTGCAACTAATGAAAAACTGTTTTTT.

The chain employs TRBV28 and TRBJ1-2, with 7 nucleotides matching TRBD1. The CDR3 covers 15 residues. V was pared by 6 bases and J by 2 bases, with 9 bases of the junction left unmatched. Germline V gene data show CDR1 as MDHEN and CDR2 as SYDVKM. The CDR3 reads CASRDIRQGNYGYTF. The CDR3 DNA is TGTGCCAGCAGGGATATCCGACAGGGAAACTATGGCTACACCTTC.

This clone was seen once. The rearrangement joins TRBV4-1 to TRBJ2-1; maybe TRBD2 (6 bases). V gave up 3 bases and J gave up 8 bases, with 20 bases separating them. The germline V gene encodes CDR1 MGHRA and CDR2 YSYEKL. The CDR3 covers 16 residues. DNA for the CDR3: TGCGCCAGCAGCCAGACGACCGGGACTCCTACTTATGAGCAGTTCTTC. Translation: CASSQTTGTPTYEQFF.